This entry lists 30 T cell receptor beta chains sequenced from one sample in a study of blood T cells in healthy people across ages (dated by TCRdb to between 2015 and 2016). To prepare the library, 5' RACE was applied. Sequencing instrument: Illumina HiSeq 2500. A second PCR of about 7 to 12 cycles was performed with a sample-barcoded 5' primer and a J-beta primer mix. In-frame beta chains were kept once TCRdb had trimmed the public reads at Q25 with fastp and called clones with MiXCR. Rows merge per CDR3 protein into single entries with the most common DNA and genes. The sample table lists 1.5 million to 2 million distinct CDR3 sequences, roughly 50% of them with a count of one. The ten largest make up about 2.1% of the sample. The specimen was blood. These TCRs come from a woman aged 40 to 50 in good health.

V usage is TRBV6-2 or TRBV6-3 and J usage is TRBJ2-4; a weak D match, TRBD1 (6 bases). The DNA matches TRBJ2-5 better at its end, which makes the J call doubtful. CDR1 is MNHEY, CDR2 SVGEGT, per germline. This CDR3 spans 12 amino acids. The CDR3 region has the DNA TGTGCCACCCCACAGGGTTTAGAGACCCAGTACTTC. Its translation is CATPQGLETQYF.

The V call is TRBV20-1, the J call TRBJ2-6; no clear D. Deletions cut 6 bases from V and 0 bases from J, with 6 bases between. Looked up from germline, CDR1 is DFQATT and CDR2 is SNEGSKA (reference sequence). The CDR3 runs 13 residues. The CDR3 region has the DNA TGCAGTGCAGGTCGCTCTGGGGCCAACGTCCTGACTTTC. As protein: CSAGRSGANVLTF.

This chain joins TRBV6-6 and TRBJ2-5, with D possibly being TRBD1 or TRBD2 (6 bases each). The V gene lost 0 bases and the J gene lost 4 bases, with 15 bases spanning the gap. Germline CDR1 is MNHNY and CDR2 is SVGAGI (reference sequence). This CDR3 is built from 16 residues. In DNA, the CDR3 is TGTGCCAGCAGTTACTCGTCAGGGGCGGGGAGAGAGACCCAGTACTTC. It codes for CASSYSSGAGRETQYF.

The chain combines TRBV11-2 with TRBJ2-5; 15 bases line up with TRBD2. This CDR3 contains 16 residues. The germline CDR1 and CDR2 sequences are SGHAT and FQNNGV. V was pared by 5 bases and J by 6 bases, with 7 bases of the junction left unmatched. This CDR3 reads CASSPAGTSGGQTQYF. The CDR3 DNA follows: TGTGCCAGCAGCCCAGCCGGGACTAGCGGGGGGCAGACCCAGTACTTC.

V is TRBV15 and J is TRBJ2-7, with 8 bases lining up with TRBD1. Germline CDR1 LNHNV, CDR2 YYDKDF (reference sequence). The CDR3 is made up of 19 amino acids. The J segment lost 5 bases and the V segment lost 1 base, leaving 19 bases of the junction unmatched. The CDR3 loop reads CATSRANTIPGQAPHEQYF. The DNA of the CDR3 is TGTGCCACCAGCAGAGCCAATACTATACCGGGACAGGCGCCCCACGAGCAGTACTTC. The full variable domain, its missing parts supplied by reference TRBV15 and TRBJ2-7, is DAMVIQNPRYQVTQFGKPVTLSCSQTLNHNVMYWYQQKSSQAPKLLFHYYDKDFNNEADTPDNFQSRRPNTSFCFLDIRSPGLGDTAMYLCATSRANTIPGQAPHEQYFGPGTRLTVT.

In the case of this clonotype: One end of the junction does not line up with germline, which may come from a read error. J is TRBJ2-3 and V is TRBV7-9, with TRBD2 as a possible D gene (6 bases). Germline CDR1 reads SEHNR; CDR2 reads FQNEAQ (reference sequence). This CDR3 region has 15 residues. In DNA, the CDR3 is TGTGCCAGCGGCTTTATGGGGGGAACCACAGATACGCAGTATTTT. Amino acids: CASGFMGGTTDTQYF.

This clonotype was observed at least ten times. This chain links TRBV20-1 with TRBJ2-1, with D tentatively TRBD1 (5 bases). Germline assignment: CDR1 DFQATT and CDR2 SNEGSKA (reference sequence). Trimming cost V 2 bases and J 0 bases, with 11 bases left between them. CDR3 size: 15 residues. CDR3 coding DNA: TGCAGTGCTAGAAAAGCGACAGCCTCCTACAATGAGCAGTTCTTC. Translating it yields CSARKATASYNEQFF.

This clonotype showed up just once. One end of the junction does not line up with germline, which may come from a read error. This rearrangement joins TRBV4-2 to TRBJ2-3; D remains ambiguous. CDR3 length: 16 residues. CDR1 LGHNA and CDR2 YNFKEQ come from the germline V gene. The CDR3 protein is CASNQEVGPRPDTQYF. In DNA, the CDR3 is TGTGCCAGCAACCAAGAGGTCGGCCCAAGACCAGATACGCAGTATTTT.

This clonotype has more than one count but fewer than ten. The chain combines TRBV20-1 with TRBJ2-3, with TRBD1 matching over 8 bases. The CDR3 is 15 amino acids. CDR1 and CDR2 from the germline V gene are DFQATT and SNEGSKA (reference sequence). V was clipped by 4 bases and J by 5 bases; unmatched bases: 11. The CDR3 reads CSATVYQGARDTQYF. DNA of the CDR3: TGCAGTGCTACCGTATATCAGGGGGCGCGAGATACGCAGTATTTT.

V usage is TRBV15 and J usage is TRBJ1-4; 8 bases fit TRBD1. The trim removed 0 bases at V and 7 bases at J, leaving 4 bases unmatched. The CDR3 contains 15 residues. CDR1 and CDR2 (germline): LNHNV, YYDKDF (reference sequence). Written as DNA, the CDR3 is TGTGCCACCAGCAGAGATCGGACAGGGACTGAAAAACTGTTTTTT. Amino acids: CATSRDRTGTEKLFF.

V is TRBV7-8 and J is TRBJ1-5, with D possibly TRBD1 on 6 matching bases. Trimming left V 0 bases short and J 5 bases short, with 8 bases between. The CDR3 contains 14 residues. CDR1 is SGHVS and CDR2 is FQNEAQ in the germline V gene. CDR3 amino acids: CASSLASGDQPQHF. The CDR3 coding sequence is TGTGCCAGCAGCTTAGCCTCAGGGGATCAGCCCCAGCATTTT.

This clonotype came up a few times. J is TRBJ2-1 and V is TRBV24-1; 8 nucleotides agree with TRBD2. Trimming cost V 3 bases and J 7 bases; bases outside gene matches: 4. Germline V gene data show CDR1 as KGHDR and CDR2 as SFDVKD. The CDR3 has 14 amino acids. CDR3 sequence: CATSDPGGQNEQFF. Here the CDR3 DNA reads TGTGCCACCAGTGATCCGGGGGGGCAAAATGAGCAGTTCTTC.

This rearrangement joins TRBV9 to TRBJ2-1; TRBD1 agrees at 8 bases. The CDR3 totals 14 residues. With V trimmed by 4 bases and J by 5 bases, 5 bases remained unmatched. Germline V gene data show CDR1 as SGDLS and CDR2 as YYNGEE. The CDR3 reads CASSPWDRNNEQFF. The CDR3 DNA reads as TGTGCCAGCAGCCCGTGGGACAGGAACAATGAGCAGTTCTTC.

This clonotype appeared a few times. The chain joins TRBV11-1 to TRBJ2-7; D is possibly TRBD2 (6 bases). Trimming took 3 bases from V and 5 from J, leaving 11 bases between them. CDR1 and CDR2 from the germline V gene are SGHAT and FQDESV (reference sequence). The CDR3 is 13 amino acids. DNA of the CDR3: TGTGCCAGCAGCTTGACTAGTCAGGACGAGCAGTACTTC. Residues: CASSLTSQDEQYF. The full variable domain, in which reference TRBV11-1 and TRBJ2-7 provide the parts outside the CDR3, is EAEVAQSPRYKITEKSQAVAFWCDPISGHATLYWYRQILGQGPELLVQFQDESVVDDSQLPKDRFSAERLKGVDSTLKIQPAELGDSAMYLCASSLTSQDEQYFGPGTRLTVT.

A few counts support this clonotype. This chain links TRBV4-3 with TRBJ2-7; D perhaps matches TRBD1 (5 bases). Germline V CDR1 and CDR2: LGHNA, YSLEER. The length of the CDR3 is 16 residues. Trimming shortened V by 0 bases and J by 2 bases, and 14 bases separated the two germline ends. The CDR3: CASSQDWATVTYEQYF. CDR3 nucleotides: TGCGCCAGCAGCCAAGATTGGGCGACAGTGACCTACGAGCAGTACTTC.

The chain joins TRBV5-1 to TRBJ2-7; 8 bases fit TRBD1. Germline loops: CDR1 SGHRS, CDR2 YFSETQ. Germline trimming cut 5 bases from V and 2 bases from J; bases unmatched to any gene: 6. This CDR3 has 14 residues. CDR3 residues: CASRPAGQAYEQYF. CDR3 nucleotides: TGCGCCAGCAGGCCGGCGGGACAGGCCTACGAGCAGTACTTC.

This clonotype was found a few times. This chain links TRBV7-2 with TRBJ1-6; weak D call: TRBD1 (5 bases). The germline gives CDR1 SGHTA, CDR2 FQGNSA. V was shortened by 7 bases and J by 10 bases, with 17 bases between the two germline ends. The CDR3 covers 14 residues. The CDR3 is CASTLRGVGSPLHF. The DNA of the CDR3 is TGTGCCAGCACCCTTAGAGGGGTTGGCTCACCCCTCCACTTT.

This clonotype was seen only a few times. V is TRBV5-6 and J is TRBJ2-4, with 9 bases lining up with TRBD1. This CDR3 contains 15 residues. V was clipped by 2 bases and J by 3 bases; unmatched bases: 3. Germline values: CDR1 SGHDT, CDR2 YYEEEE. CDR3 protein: CASSFLTGGKNIQYF. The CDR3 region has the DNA TGTGCCAGCAGCTTTTTGACAGGGGGCAAAAACATTCAGTACTTC.

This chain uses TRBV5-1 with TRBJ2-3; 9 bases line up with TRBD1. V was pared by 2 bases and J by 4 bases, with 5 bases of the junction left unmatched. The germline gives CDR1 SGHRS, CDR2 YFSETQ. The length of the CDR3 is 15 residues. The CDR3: CASSFGDRDADTQYF. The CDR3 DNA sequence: TGCGCCAGCAGCTTCGGGGACAGGGACGCAGATACGCAGTATTTT.

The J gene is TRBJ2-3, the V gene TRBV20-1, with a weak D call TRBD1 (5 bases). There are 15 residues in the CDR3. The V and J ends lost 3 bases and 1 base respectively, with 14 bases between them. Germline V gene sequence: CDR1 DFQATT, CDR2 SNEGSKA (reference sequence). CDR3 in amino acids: CSARGRPWGTDTQYF. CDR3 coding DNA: TGCAGTGCTAGGGGGCGCCCTTGGGGCACAGATACGCAGTATTTT.

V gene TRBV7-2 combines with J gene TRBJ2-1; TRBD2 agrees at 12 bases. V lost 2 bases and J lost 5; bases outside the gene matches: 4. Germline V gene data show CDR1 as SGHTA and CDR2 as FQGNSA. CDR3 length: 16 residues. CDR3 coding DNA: TGTGCCAGCAGCTTAATTCTAGCGGGGGGGAACAATGAGCAGTTCTTC. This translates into CASSLILAGGNNEQFF.

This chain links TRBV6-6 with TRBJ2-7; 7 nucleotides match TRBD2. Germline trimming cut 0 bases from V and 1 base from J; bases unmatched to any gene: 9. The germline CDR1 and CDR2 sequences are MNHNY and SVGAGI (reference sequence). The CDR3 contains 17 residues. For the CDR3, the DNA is TGTGCCAGCAGTTACTCCCCGACTAGCCAGGGATCCTACGAGCAGTACTTC. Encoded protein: CASSYSPTSQGSYEQYF.

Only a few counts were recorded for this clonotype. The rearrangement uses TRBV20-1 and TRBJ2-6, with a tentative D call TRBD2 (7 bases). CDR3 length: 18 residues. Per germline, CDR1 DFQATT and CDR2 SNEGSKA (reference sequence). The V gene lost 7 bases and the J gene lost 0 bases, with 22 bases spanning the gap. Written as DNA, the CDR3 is TGCAGTGTCAGGGAGGGTGAAGGGGGAGGCTCTGGGGCCAACGTCCTGACTTTC. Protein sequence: CSVREGEGGGSGANVLTF.

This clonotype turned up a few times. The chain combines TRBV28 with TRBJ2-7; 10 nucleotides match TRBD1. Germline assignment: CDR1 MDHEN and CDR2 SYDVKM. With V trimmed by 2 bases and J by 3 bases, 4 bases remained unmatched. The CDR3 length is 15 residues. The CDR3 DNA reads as TGTGCCAGCAGTTTACGGGACAGGGGACGCTACGAGCAGTACTTC. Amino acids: CASSLRDRGRYEQYF.

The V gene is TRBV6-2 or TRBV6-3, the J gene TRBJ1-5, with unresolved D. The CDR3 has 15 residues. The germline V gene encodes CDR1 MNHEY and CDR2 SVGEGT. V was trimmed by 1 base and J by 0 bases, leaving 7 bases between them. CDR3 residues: CASSYYGVSNQPQHF. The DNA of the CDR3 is TGTGCCAGCAGTTACTACGGGGTTAGCAATCAGCCCCAGCATTTT.

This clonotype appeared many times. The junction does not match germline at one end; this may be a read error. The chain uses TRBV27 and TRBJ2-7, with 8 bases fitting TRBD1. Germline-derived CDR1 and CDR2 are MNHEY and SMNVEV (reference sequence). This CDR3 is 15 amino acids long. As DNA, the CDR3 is TGCGCCAGCAGCCTTGGGACAGGCACTCCCTACGAGCAGTACTTC. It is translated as CASSLGTGTPYEQYF.

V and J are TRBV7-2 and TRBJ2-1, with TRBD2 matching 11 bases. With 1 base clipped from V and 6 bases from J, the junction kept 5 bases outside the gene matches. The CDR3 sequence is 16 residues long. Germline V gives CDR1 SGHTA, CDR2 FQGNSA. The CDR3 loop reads CASSLVVAGGRNEQFF. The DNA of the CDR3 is TGTGCCAGCAGCTTAGTAGTAGCGGGGGGGCGCAATGAGCAGTTCTTC. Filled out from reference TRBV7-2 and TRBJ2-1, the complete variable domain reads GAGVSQSPSNKVTEKGKDVELRCDPISGHTALYWYRQSLGQGLEFLIYFQGNSAPDKSGLPSDRFSAERTGGSVSTLTIQRTQQEDSAVYLCASSLVVAGGRNEQFFGPGTRLTVL.

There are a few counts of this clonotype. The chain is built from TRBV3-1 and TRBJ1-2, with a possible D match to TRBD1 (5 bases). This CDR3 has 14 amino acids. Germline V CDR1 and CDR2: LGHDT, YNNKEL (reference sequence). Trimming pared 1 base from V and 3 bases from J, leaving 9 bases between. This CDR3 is CASSQGRGDYGYTF. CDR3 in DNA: TGTGCCAGCAGCCAAGGCCGGGGCGACTATGGCTACACCTTC.

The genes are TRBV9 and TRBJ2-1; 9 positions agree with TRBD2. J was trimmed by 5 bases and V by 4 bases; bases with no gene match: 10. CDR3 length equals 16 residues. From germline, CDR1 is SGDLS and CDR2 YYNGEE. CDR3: CASSRTERGVNNEQFF. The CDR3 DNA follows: TGTGCCAGCAGCAGAACAGAGCGGGGGGTAAACAATGAGCAGTTCTTC.

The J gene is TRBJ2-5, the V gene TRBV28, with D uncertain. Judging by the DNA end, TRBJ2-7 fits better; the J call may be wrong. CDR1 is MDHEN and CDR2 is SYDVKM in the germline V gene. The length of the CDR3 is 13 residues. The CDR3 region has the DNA TGTGCCAGCAGTGAAACCCTAGCCTACGAGCAGTACTTC. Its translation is CASSETLAYEQYF.